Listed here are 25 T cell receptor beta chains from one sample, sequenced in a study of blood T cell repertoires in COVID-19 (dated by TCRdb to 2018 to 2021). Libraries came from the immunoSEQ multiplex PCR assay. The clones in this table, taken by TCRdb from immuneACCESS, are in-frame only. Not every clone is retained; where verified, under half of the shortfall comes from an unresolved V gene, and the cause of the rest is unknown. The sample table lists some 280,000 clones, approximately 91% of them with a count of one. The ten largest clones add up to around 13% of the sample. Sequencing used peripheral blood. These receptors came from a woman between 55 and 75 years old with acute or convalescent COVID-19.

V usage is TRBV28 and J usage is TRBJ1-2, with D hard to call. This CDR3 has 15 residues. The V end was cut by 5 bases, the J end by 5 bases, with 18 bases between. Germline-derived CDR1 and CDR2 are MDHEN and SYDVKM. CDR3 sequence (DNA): TGTGCCAGCAGTCCCGCCGGGGAGGTACGGTATGGCTACACCTTC. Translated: CASSPAGEVRYGYTF.

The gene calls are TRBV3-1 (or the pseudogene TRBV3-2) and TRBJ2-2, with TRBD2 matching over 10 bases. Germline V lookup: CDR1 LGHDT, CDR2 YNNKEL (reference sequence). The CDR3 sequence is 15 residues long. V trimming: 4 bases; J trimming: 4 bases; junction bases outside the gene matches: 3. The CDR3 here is CASSPGLASTGELFF. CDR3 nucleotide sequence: TGTGCCAGCAGCCCGGGACTAGCGAGCACCGGGGAGCTGTTTTTT.

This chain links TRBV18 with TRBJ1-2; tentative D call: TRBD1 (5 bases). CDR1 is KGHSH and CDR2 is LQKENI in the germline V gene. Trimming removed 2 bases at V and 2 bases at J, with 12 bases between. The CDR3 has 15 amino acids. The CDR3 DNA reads TGTGCCAGCTCACCAGGGGCAGGGCCAAACTATGGCTACACCTTC. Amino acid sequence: CASSPGAGPNYGYTF.

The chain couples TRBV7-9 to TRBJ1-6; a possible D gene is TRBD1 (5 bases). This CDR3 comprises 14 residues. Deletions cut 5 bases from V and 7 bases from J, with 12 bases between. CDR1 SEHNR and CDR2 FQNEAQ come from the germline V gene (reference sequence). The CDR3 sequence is CASSPGTTNSPLHF. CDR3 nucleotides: TGTGCCAGCAGCCCAGGGACTACAAATTCACCCCTCCACTTT.

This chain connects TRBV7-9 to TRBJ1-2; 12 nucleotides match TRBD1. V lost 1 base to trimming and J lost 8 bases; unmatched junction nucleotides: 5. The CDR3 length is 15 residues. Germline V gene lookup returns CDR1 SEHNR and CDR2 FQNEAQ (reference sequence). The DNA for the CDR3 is TGTGCCAGCAGCTTAGTGGGACAGGGGGCGCGAGGCTACACCTTC. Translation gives CASSLVGQGARGYTF.

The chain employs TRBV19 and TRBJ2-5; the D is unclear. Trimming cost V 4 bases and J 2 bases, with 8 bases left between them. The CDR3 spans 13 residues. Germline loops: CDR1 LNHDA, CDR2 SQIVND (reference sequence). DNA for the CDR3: TGTGCCAGTAGTAACCAGTTACAAGAGACCCAGTACTTC. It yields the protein CASSNQLQETQYF.

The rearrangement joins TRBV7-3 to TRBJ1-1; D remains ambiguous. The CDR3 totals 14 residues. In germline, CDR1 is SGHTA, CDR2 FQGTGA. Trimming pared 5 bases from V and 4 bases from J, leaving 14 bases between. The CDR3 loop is CASSTYGPPTEAFF. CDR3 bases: TGTGCCAGCAGCACCTATGGTCCTCCCACTGAAGCTTTCTTT.

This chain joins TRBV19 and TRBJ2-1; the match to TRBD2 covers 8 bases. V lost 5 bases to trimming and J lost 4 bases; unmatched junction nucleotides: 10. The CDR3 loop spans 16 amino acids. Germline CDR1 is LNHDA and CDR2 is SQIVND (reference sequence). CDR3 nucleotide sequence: TGTGCCAGTAGTCCGCGGACTAGCCGCAAATACAATGAGCAGTTCTTC. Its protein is CASSPRTSRKYNEQFF.

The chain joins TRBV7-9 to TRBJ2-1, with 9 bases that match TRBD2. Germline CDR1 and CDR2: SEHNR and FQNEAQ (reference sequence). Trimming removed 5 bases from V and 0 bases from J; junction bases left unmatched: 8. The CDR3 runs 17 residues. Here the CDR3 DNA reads TGTGCCAGCAGCGTTAGCGGGGGCCCCAGCTCCTACAATGAGCAGTTCTTC. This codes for CASSVSGGPSSYNEQFF.

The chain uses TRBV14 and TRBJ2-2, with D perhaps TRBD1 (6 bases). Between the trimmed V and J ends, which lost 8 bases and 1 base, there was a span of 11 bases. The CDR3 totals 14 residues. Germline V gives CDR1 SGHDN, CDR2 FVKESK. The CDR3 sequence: CASGGRLNTGELFF. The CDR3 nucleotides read TGTGCCAGCGGGGGCCGATTGAACACCGGGGAGCTGTTTTTT.

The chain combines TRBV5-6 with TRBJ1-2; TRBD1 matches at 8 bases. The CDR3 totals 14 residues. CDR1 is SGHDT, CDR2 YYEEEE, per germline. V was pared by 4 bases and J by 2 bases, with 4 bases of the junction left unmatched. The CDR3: CASSTGQGNYGYTF. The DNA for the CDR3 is TGTGCCAGCAGCACAGGACAGGGAAACTATGGCTACACCTTC. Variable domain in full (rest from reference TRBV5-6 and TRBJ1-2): DAGVTQSPTHLIKTRGQQVTLRCSPKSGHDTVSWYQQALGQGPQFIFQYYEEEERQRGNFPDRFSGHQFPNYSSELNVNALLLGDSALYLCASSTGQGNYGYTFGSGTRLTVV.

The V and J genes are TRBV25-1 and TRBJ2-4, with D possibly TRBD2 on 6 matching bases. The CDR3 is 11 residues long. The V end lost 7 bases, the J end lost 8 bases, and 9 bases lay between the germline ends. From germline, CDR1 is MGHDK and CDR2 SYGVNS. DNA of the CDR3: TGTGCCAGCACCTCGGGGGACATTCAGTACTTC. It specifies CASTSGDIQYF. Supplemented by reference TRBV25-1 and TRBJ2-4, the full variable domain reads EADIYQTPRYLVIGTGKKITLECSQTMGHDKMYWYQQDPGMELHLIHYSYGVNSTEKGDLSSESTVSRIRTEHFPLTLESARPSHTSQYLCASTSGDIQYFGAGTRLSVL.

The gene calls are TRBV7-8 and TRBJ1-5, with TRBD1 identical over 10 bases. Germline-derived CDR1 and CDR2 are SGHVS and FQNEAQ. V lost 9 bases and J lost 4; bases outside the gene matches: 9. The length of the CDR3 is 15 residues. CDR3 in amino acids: CASKPRQGANQPQHF. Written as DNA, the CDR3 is TGTGCCAGTAAACCTAGACAGGGGGCGAATCAGCCCCAGCATTTT.

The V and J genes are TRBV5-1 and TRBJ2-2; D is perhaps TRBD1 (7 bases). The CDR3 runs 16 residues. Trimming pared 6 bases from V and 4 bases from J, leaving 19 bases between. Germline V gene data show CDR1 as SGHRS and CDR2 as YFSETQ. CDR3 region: CASTSLEGASTGELFF. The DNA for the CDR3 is TGCGCCAGCACCTCCCTGGAGGGGGCGAGCACCGGGGAGCTGTTTTTT.

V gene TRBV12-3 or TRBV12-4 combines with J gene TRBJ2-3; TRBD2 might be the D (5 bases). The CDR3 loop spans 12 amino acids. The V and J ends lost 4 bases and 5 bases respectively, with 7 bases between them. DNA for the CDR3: TGTGCCAGCAGTTCGGCGGGAGATACGCAGTATTTT. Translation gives CASSSAGDTQYF.

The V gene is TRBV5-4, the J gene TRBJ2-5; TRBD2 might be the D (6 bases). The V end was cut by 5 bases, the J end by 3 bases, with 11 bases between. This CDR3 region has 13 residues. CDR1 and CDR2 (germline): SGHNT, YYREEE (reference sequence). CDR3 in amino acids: CASSLWGEETQYF. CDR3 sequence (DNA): TGTGCCAGCAGTCTTTGGGGGGAAGAGACCCAGTACTTC.

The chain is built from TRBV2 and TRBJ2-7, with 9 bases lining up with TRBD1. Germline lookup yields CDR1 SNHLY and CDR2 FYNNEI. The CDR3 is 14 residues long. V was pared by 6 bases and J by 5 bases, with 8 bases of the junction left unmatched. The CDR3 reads CASSKGQGMDEQYF. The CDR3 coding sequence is TGTGCCAGCAGCAAGGGACAGGGAATGGACGAGCAGTACTTC.

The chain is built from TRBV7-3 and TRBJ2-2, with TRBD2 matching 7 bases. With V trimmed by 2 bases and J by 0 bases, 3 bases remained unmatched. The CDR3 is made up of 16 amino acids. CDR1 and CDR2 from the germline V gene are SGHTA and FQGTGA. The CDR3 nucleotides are TGTGCCAGCAGCTTAGCGGGAGACCCGAACACCGGGGAGCTGTTTTTT. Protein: CASSLAGDPNTGELFF. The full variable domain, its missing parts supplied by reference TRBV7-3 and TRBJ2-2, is GAGVSQTPSNKVTEKGKYVELRCDPISGHTALYWYRQSLGQGPEFLIYFQGTGAADDSGLPNDRFFAVRPEGSVSTLKIQRTERGDSAVYLCASSLAGDPNTGELFFGEGSRLTVL.

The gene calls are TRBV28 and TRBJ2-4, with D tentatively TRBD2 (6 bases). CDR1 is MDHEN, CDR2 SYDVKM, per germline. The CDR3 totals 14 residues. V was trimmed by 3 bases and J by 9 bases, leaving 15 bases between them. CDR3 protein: CASSLGGVSGIQYF. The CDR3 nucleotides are TGTGCCAGCAGTTTGGGCGGGGTTAGCGGCATTCAGTACTTC. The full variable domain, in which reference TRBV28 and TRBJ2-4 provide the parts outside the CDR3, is DVKVTQSSRYLVKRTGEKVFLECVQDMDHENMFWYRQDPGLGLRLIYFSYDVKMKEKGDIPEGYSVSREKKERFSLILESASTNQTSMYLCASSLGGVSGIQYFGAGTRLSVL.

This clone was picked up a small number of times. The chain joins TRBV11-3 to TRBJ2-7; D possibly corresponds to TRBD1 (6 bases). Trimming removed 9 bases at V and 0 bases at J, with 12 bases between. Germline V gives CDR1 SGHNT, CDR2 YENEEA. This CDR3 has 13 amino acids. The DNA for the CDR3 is TGTGCCAGTGGGCAGGGGCCCTCCTACGAGCAGTACTTC. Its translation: CASGQGPSYEQYF.

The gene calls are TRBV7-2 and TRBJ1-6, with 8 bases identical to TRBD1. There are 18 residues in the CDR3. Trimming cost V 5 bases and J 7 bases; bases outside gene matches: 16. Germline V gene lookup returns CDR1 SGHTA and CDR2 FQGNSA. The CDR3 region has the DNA TGTGCCAGCAGCCCAAACAAACCCCGACAGGGGAGCAATTCACCCCTCCACTTT. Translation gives CASSPNKPRQGSNSPLHF.

The CDR3 region has the DNA TGCAGTCTGGAGTTCAATGAGCAGTTCTTC. This sequence encodes CSLEFNEQFF. This sequence joins TRBV20-1 and TRBJ2-1, with unresolved D. Trimming took off 8 bases at V and 6 bases at J, with 8 bases between the two ends. Per germline, CDR1 DFQATT and CDR2 SNEGSKA (reference sequence). The CDR3 is 10 residues long.

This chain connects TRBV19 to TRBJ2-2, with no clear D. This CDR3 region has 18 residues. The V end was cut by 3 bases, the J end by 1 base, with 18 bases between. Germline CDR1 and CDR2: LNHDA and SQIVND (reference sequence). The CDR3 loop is CASSILGGLPLNTGELFF. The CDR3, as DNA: TGTGCCAGTAGTATCCTCGGCGGATTGCCATTGAACACCGGGGAGCTGTTTTTT.

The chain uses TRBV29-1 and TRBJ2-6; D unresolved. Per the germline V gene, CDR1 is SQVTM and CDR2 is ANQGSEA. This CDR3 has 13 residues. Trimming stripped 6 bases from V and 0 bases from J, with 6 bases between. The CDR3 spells CSVLFSGANVLTF. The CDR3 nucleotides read TGCAGCGTCCTTTTCTCTGGGGCCAACGTCCTGACTTTC.

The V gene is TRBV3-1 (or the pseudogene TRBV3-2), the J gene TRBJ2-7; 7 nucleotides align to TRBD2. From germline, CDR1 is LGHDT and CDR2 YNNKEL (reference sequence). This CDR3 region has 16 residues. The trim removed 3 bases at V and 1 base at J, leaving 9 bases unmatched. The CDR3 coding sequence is TGTGCCAGCAGCCACCCGACTAGCCTCGGGTCCTACGAGCAGTACTTC. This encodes CASSHPTSLGSYEQYF.